This T cell receptor beta chain was profiled in a study of tissue T cells after allogeneic stem cell transplantation. Germline V lookup: CDR1 SQVTM, CDR2 ANQGSEA. The CDR3 is 13 residues long. The germline V and J ends were trimmed by 6 bases and 4 bases, with 13 bases remaining between them. Measured with immunoSEQ multiplex PCR; TCRdb has only the in-frame clones, and not every one. This table has about 4,300 clones, around 60% appearing once. This chain uses TRBV29-1 with TRBJ2-1; possibly TRBD1 for D (5 bases). The specimen was left colon tissue, collected at autopsy. The receptor was isolated from a male donor at least 60 years old with lung cancer. CDR3 loop: CSVSTDLYNEQFF. CDR3 sequence (DNA): TGCAGCGTGTCGACAGACCTTTACAATGAGCAGTTCTTC.